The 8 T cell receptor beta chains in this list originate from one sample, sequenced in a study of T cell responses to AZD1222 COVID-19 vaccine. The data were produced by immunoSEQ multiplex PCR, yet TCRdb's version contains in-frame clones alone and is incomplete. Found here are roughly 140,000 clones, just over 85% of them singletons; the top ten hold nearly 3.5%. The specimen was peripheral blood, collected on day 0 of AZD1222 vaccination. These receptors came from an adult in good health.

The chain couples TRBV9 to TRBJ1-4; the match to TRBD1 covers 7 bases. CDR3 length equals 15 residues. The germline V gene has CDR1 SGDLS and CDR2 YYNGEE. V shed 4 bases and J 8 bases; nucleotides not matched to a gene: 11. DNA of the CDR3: TGTGCCAGCAGCCCTCAAACAGGGGCCATCGAAAAACTGTTTTTT. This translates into CASSPQTGAIEKLFF.

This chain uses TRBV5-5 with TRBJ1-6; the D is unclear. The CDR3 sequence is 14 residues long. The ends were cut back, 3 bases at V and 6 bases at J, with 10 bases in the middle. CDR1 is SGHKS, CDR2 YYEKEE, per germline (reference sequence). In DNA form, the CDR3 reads TGTGCCAGCAGCTGGGAAGGCGTTAATTCACCCCTCCACTTT. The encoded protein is CASSWEGVNSPLHF.

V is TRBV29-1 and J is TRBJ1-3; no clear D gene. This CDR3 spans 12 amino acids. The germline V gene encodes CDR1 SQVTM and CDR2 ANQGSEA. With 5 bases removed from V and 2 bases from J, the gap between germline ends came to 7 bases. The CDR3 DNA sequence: TGCAGCGTTTCCGGGGCTGGAAACACCATATATTTT. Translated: CSVSGAGNTIYF.

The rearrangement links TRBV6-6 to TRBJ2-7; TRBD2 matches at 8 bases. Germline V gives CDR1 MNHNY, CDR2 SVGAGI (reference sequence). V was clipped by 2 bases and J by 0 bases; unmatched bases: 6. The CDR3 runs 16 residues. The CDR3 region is CASSYTAGAPSYEQYF. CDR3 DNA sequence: TGTGCCAGCAGTTACACAGCGGGAGCCCCCTCCTACGAGCAGTACTTC.

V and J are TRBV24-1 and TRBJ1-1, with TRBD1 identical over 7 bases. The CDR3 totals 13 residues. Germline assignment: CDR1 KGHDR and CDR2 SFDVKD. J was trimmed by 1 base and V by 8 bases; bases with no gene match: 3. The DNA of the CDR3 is TGTGCCACCACGACAGGGCGGAACACTGAAGCTTTCTTT. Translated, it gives CATTTGRNTEAFF.

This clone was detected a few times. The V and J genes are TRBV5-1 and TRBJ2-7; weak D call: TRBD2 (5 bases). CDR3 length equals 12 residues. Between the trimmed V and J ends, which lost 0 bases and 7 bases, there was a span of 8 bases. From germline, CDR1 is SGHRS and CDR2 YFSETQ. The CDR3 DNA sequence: TGCGCCAGCAGCTTGGAAGGACTGGAGCAGTACTTC. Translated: CASSLEGLEQYF.

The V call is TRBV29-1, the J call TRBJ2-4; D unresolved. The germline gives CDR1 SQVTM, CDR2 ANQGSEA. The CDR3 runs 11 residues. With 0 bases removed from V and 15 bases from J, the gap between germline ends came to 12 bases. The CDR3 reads CSVEDKERGYF. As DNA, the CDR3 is TGCAGCGTTGAAGATAAGGAGAGAGGGTACTTC.

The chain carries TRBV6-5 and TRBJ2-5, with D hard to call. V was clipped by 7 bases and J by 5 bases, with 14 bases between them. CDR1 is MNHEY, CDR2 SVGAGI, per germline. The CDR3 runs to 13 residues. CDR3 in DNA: TGTGCCAGCAACCGCGATGGACGGGAGACCCAGTACTTC. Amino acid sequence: CASNRDGRETQYF.